This TCR beta chain was identified during a study of blood T cell repertoires in COVID-19. Across the whole study: Sites across the United States, Italy and Spain contributed samples from acute and convalescent COVID-19. The analysed material was cDNA or gDNA that came from T cells, B-cell-depleted T cells, or PBMCs.

Original handling: Reference gene primers were amplified, and this amplification served to estimate nucleated cell counts. Sequenced by immunoSEQ multiplex PCR; TCRdb stores in-frame clones only, minus some. The V and J calls and clone size are taken from that table; D and trimming were inferred from the DNA. The sample holds some 170,000 clones, around 90% seen once. This receptor was obtained from a woman aged 55 to 70 who had recovered from COVID-19. The specimen was peripheral blood.

The CDR3, as DNA: TGTGCCAGCAGTTTATTTCTAGCGGTTGCGAAGACATCTTCATACGAGCAGTACTTC. It codes for CASSLFLAVAKTSSYEQYF. This sequence joins TRBV28 and TRBJ2-7; 7 bases fit TRBD2. The germline CDR1 and CDR2 sequences are MDHEN and SYDVKM. This CDR3 comprises 19 residues. Trimming removed 1 base from V and 4 bases from J; junction bases left unmatched: 19.